Below, 3 T cell receptor beta chains from the same sample are listed, as sequenced in a study of T cells in narcolepsy. Clones were sequenced by immunoSEQ multiplex PCR, and TCRdb holds only the in-frame ones, with some missing. This sample has some 35,000 clones, with approximately 85% found just once. The sequenced sample consisted of CD45RA- memory CD4+ T cells from PBMCs. These receptors were taken from a human donor with narcolepsy.

V and J are TRBV7-9 and TRBJ1-4, with D uncertain. Trimming removed 0 bases at V and 4 bases at J, with 12 bases between. The germline CDR1 and CDR2 sequences are SEHNR and FQNEAQ (reference sequence). The CDR3 is made up of 16 amino acids. The CDR3 nucleotides are TGTGCCAGCAGCTTAGCGCGGAGAGCCTTTAATGAAAAACTGTTTTTT. This codes for CASSLARRAFNEKLFF.

This chain links TRBV4-1 with TRBJ2-5, with D possibly TRBD2 on 5 matching bases. CDR3 length equals 16 residues. Trimming shortened V by 1 base and J by 1 base, and 13 bases separated the two germline ends. Germline V lookup: CDR1 MGHRA, CDR2 YSYEKL. CDR3 coding DNA: TGCGCCAGCAGCCAAGTCGGGCGGGTAATCCAAGAGACCCAGTACTTC. Its translation is CASSQVGRVIQETQYF.

V usage is TRBV18 and J usage is TRBJ1-2, with TRBD1 matching over 7 bases. The CDR3 is made up of 14 amino acids. Per germline, CDR1 KGHSH and CDR2 LQKENI. The trim removed 4 bases at V and 5 bases at J, leaving 7 bases unmatched. The CDR3 coding sequence is TGTGCCAGCTCACTAACAGGGGCCAATTATGGCTACACCTTC. It yields the protein CASSLTGANYGYTF. Variable domain in full (rest from reference TRBV18 and TRBJ1-2): NAGVMQNPRHLVRRRGQEARLRCSPMKGHSHVYWYRQLPEEGLKFMVYLQKENIIDESGMPKERFSAEFPKEGPSILRIQQVVRGDSAAYFCASSLTGANYGYTFGSGTRLTVV.